The TCR beta chain under discussion was sequenced for a study of a mutant IDH1 vaccine in newly diagnosed glioma (dated by TCRdb to the early 2020s). About the full investigation: Vaccination began 4-6 weeks after radiotherapy alone, or alongside temozolomide cycles in the chemotherapy-containing groups. Before enrollment, patients had received standard therapy of radiotherapy alone, temozolomide alone, or radiochemotherapy with temozolomide; most received the combination. The approximately 32 treated patients were approximately 62% male and roughly 40% female, with a mean age of 40.4 years. Peripheral blood was drawn at six visits: V03 (baseline), V05, V07, V10, V12 and V13. The week-35 safety follow-up was designated visit V12, and the week-47 end of study was designated visit V13. For exploratory analyses, under 30 treated patients had longitudinal TCRB deep sequencing done wherever samples were available.

The research as a whole found: Changes in the top peripheral T cell clonotypes picked up by TCRB sequencing did not appear to be linked to pseudoprogression. It was noted by the authors that analyses of patient blood samples could not be reproduced owing to sample limitations. Selection of PBMC samples for TCRB deep sequencing was based on availability. Vaccine-induced immune responses across multiple MHC alleles were detected in approximately 94% of patients.

Turning to this clone: Its specific antigen is unknown. Base qualities were left out, and no much larger clone turns up one base away.

V is trimmed back by 1 base and J by 6 bases, and the junction contains 7 bases that no gene match accounts for. The cysteine opens and the phenylalanine closes a CDR3 of 15 amino acids. Just the 45-base CDR3 DNA is kept, in frame starting at base 1. According to the germline V gene, CDR1 reads KGHSH and CDR2 reads LQKENI. The library was made by the immunoSEQ multiplex PCR assay. Following the manufacturer's protocol, the hsTCRB Kit was used to amplify rearranged TCR beta chain sequences. Sequencing of TCRB libraries was carried out on an Illumina MiSeq. The original methods were these. The kit vendor's proprietary platform handled demultiplexing, trimming and gene mapping. This is the immuneACCESS table as TCRdb keeps it, with only in-frame sequences that have V and J called. A part of the clones is gone; compared with another copy, unresolved V genes explain less than half, and the rest is unexplained. That table furnishes V, J and clone size, whereas the DNA furnished D and trimming. The sample records under 60,000 clones, approximately 80% of which are singletons. The ten largest make up over 4.5% of the sample.

This sample's time point label indicates: week 47, end of study. Each vaccine dose, consisting of 300 ug of a 20-mer mutant IDH1 peptide in Montanide, was administered subcutaneously with topical imiquimod. Eight vaccinations were administered to patients in weeks 1, 3, 5, 7, 11, 15, 19 and 23, corresponding to visits V03 through V10. The donors had newly diagnosed IDH1-mutant astrocytomas of WHO grade 3 or 4 that showed loss of nuclear ATRX. The samples were drawn from NOA16, a multicentre, single-arm, open-label phase I trial in Germany that tested a mutant IDH1 peptide vaccine in humans for the first time. Genomic DNA for TCRB sequencing was extracted from EDTA blood using the DNeasy Blood and Tissue Kit.

In this chain, TRBV18 is recombined with TRBJ2-7; 9 bases in the middle match TRBD1. The sequence derives from a woman aged 40 to 55 with glioma. Some clones in this sample may be carry-over from other donors' samples. Sample: PBMCs, taken from a glioma patient whose treatment included an IDH1 peptide vaccine. The nucleotides read TGTGCCAGCTCACCACTCGGGACAGGGCGTTGCGAGCAGTACTTC. Its amino acids are CASSPLGTGRCEQYF. Reference TRBV18 and TRBJ2-7 proteins supply the regions before and after the CDR3; the full variable domain is: NAGVMQNPRHLVRRRGQEARLRCSPMKGHSHVYWYRQLPEEGLKFMVYLQKENIIDESGMPKERFSAEFPKEGPSILRIQQVVRGDSAAYFCASSPLGTGRCEQYFGPGTRLTVT.